This entry lists 6 T cell receptor beta chains sequenced from one sample in a study of OX40 agonist ivuxolimab in advanced cancers. Measured with immunoSEQ multiplex PCR; TCRdb has only the in-frame clones, and not every one. The sample has some 75,000 clones; 85% are singletons. The sample was CD4+ or CD8+ T cells sorted from blood, taken in a trial of the OX40 agonist ivuxolimab. The receptors were sampled from an adult with an advanced solid tumor such as melanoma, head and neck, liver or kidney cancer.

The chain joins TRBV7-2 to TRBJ1-2, with D maybe TRBD1 (6 bases). Germline V lookup: CDR1 SGHTA, CDR2 FQGNSA. The CDR3 is 15 residues long. Trimming left V 5 bases short and J 4 bases short, with 17 bases between. CDR3 region: CASSRQAPPGYGYTF. The CDR3 DNA follows: TGTGCCAGCAGCCGACAGGCTCCCCCTGGCTATGGCTACACCTTC.

This clone was counted once. The chain combines TRBV4-3 with TRBJ2-5, with D possibly being TRBD1 (6 bases). This CDR3 contains 15 residues. Germline V lookup: CDR1 LGHNA, CDR2 YSLEER. V lost 0 bases, J lost 5 bases, and 13 bases lay in between. Written as DNA, the CDR3 is TGCGCCAGCAGCCAAGAGGGGACATTCAGGGAGACCCAGTACTTC. Translating gives CASSQEGTFRETQYF.

This clone was recorded a few times. This chain connects TRBV11-2 to TRBJ2-3, with 8 bases matching TRBD2. CDR3 length: 13 residues. CDR1 is SGHAT, CDR2 FQNNGV, per germline. Trimming took 8 bases from V and 6 from J; bases not matched to a gene: 7. Here the CDR3 DNA reads TGTGCCAGCTATGGGCGGGGGGTGGATACGCAGTATTTT. Encoded protein: CASYGRGVDTQYF.

This chain joins TRBV7-2 and TRBJ2-5, with 7 bases lining up with TRBD1. The germline CDR1 and CDR2 sequences are SGHTA and FQGNSA. The V gene end was trimmed by 6 bases and the J gene end by 1 base; junction bases not matched to a gene: 2. CDR3 length: 13 residues. The CDR3 nucleotides read TGTGCCAGCAGTGGACAGGTCCAAGAGACCCAGTACTTC. Its translation: CASSGQVQETQYF.

V gene TRBV7-6 combines with J gene TRBJ1-5; D remains ambiguous. There are 14 residues in the CDR3. Germline assignment: CDR1 SGHVS and CDR2 FNYEAQ. Trimming took 6 bases from V and 1 from J, leaving 10 bases between them. CDR3 in amino acids: CASSSDMSNQPQHF. DNA of the CDR3: TGTGCCAGCAGTTCGGATATGAGCAATCAGCCCCAGCATTTT. Filled out from reference TRBV7-6 and TRBJ1-5, the complete variable domain reads GAGVSQSPRYKVTKRGQDVALRCDPISGHVSLYWYRQALGQGPEFLTYFNYEAQQDKSGLPNDRFSAERPEGSISTLTIQRTEQRDSAMYRCASSSDMSNQPQHFGDGTRLSIL.

J is TRBJ1-2 and V is TRBV28, with D maybe TRBD1 (5 bases). CDR1 and CDR2 from the germline V gene are MDHEN and SYDVKM. The CDR3 spans 14 residues. V lost 5 bases and J lost 7, with 17 bases in between. This CDR3 reads CASSLRDSWGGYTF. In DNA, the CDR3 is TGTGCCAGCAGTCTACGGGACTCCTGGGGTGGCTACACCTTC.